The subject of this entry is one TCR beta chain. This clonotype has more than one count but fewer than ten. This clone's antigen is unknown. No much larger clonotype is one base removed from it; base qualities were not supplied. This specimen comes from a study of response to subunit inactivated influenza vaccine listed by TCRdb under 2018. Background on the whole study: Deep quantitative T cell receptor repertoire profiling was used in the study to track responses to a trivalent subunit inactivated influenza vaccine.

Receptor libraries were prepared by RT-PCR. Sequenced on an Illumina HiSeq 2500. Starting from the raw public reads, TCRdb applied fastp trimming at Q25, assembled clones with MiXCR and retained in-frame beta chains. When rows share a CDR3 protein, they turn into one entry using the most common DNA and genes. The sample table records around 750,000 distinct CDR3 sequences; around 20% of these occur just once. The leading ten clones occupy about 9.4% of the sample. V was cut back by 2 bases and J by 6 bases, leaving a gap of 10 bases between them. The CDR3 runs 13 residues from the cysteine to the phenylalanine. Only the CDR3 portion is preserved as DNA: 39 bases, with reading frame beginning at the first base. Sequences SGHRS (CDR1) and YFSETQ (CDR2) are obtained from the germline V gene. What the work shows at the level of the full study, not this receptor alone: The authors suggested that each seasonal influenza vaccination may recruit only a limited number of new T cells.

The material sequenced was PBMCs from blood, taken less than 6 days after vaccination. Recombination connected TRBV5-1 to TRBJ2-3, and the D gene may be TRBD2, 5 bases matching. The source is a man aged 50 or older who received an inactivated influenza vaccine. Donor details come from another sample of the same person, matched by shared clones. The DNA sequence follows: TGCGCCAGCAGCTTTGGGGTAGCGGATACGCAGTATTTT. This translates into CASSFGVADTQYF.